Listed here are 26 T cell receptor beta chains from one sample, sequenced in a study of T cell changes during pregnancy in multiple sclerosis. The assay was immunoSEQ multiplex PCR, and TCRdb's table has in-frame clones only and misses some. The data hold about 42,000 clones, with about 85% observed a single time. The material was CD4+ T cells from peripheral blood mononuclear cells, obtained after pregnancy. The receptors were gathered from a female donor with multiple sclerosis, enrolled in a pregnancy study.

The chain employs TRBV11-3 and TRBJ2-3, with D unresolved. The germline V gene encodes CDR1 SGHNT and CDR2 YENEEA. CDR3 size: 15 residues. V was cut by 5 bases and J by 2 bases, with 14 bases left in between. The DNA of the CDR3 is TGTGCCAGCAGCGCTAGTTCGTTTCCCACAGATACGCAGTATTTT. It specifies CASSASSFPTDTQYF. The full variable domain, in which reference TRBV11-3 and TRBJ2-3 provide the parts outside the CDR3, is EAGVVQSPRYKIIEKKQPVAFWCNPISGHNTLYWYLQNLGQGPELLIRYENEEAVDDSQLPKDRFSAERLKGVDSTLKIQPAELGDSAVYLCASSASSFPTDTQYFGPGTRLTVL.

The rearrangement links TRBV7-9 to TRBJ2-5; 11 bases agree with TRBD1. J lost 5 bases, V lost 3 bases, and 8 bases had no gene match. The V gene's germline CDR1 is SEHNR and CDR2 FQNEAQ (reference sequence). CDR3 length: 16 amino acids. CDR3 in amino acids: CASSLRTGGGKETQYF. CDR3 nucleotides: TGTGCCAGCAGCTTGAGGACAGGGGGCGGGAAGGAGACCCAGTACTTC.

This sequence joins TRBV2 and TRBJ1-3; D ambiguous. The CDR3 contains 15 residues. Germline loops: CDR1 SNHLY, CDR2 FYNNEI. Between the trimmed V and J ends, which lost 4 bases and 4 bases, there was a span of 14 bases. CDR3 amino acids: CASSGEVLPGNTIYF. CDR3 nucleotide sequence: TGTGCCAGCAGTGGAGAGGTGCTCCCCGGAAACACCATATATTTT. Together with reference TRBV2 and TRBJ1-3, the CDR3 gives the full variable domain: EPEVTQTPSHQVTQMGQEVILRCVPISNHLYFYWYRQILGQKVEFLVSFYNNEISEKSEIFDDQFSVERPDGSNFTLKIRSTKLEDSAMYFCASSGEVLPGNTIYFGEGSWLTVV.

The gene calls are TRBV10-3 and TRBJ1-4; TRBD1 matches at 7 bases. Germline V lookup: CDR1 ENHRY, CDR2 SYGVKD. Trimming removed 3 bases from V and 0 bases from J; junction bases left unmatched: 4. There are 16 residues in the CDR3. CDR3 sequence (DNA): TGTGCCATCAGTGAACAGGGGTTTGCAACTAATGAAAAACTGTTTTTT. It specifies CAISEQGFATNEKLFF.

This chain uses TRBV5-6 with TRBJ1-1; possible D gene TRBD1, 5 bases. This CDR3 region has 14 residues. V was cut by 1 base and J by 5 bases, with 12 bases left in between. CDR1 is SGHDT and CDR2 is YYEEEE in the germline V gene. CDR3 DNA: TGTGCCAGCAGCTTGTCAGGGAGGGATACTGAAGCTTTCTTT. Translation: CASSLSGRDTEAFF.

The chain employs TRBV10-2 and TRBJ1-1, with a weak D call TRBD1 (5 bases). CDR3 length: 15 amino acids. V lost 2 bases to trimming and J lost 5 bases, with 15 bases between them. Germline CDR1 reads WSHSY; CDR2 reads SAAADI. CDR3 protein: CASSEIFRGRTEAFF. CDR3 sequence (DNA): TGCGCCAGCAGTGAGATTTTTAGGGGTCGGACTGAAGCTTTCTTT.

The J gene is TRBJ2-7, the V gene TRBV2; perhaps TRBD1 as D (5 bases). Trimming pared 4 bases from V and 0 bases from J, leaving 10 bases between. From germline, CDR1 is SNHLY and CDR2 FYNNEI. The CDR3 spans 14 residues. CDR3 in DNA: TGTGCCAGCAGTGTGACAGAGTTCTCCTACGAGCAGTACTTC. Translated, it gives CASSVTEFSYEQYF.

The rearrangement joins TRBV2 to TRBJ2-3; 12 bases line up with TRBD2. CDR1 is SNHLY, CDR2 FYNNEI, per germline. This CDR3 region has 14 residues. V shed 7 bases and J 6 bases; nucleotides not matched to a gene: 5. CDR3 region: CASNRGLAGDTQYF. DNA of the CDR3: TGTGCCAGCAACAGAGGACTAGCGGGGGATACGCAGTATTTT.

The V call is TRBV7-3, the J call TRBJ2-1; TRBD2 matches 11 bases. V trimming: 2 bases; J trimming: 4 bases; junction bases outside the gene matches: 1. The CDR3 is 15 residues long. The germline gives CDR1 SGHTA, CDR2 FQGTGA. DNA of the CDR3: TGTGCCAGCAGCTTAGGGACTAGCGGTTACAATGAGCAGTTCTTC. Amino acid sequence: CASSLGTSGYNEQFF.

This chain links TRBV15 with TRBJ2-3; D is unclear. Deletions cut 3 bases from V and 3 bases from J, with 10 bases between. Germline V CDR1 and CDR2: LNHNV, YYDKDF (reference sequence). This CDR3 comprises 14 residues. CDR3 in amino acids: CATSSRALTDTQYF. The CDR3 DNA reads as TGTGCCACCAGCAGTAGAGCCCTAACAGATACGCAGTATTTT.

V is TRBV21-1 and J is TRBJ2-7; the table names TRBD1, a call not compared with the DNA. TRBV21-1 is a documented pseudogene. This CDR3 has 17 residues. CDR3 coding DNA: TGTGCCAGCAGCAAAGGTACCGGGACATCTTCTAGCTACGAGCAGTACTTC. This codes for CASSKGTGTSSSYEQYF.

The chain employs TRBV19 and TRBJ1-1; 7 nucleotides match TRBD1. The CDR3 has 15 residues. The V segment lost 2 bases and the J segment 8 bases; nucleotides outside the gene matches: 11. CDR1 is LNHDA, CDR2 SQIVND, per germline (reference sequence). CDR3 protein: CASSIRRGDRAEAFF. The CDR3 DNA reads as TGTGCCAGTAGTATAAGAAGGGGCGACAGGGCGGAAGCTTTCTTT. Complete variable domain (other parts from reference TRBV19 and TRBJ1-1): DGGITQSPKYLFRKEGQNVTLSCEQNLNHDAMYWYRQDPGQGLRLIYYSQIVNDFQKGDIAEGYSVSREKKESFPLTVTSAQKNPTAFYLCASSIRRGDRAEAFFGQGTRLTVV.

This clone turned up a few times. This chain links TRBV15 with TRBJ1-1; 10 bases agree with TRBD1. The CDR3 covers 16 residues. CDR1 and CDR2 from the germline V gene are LNHNV and YYDKDF (reference sequence). Losses at the gene ends were 1 base for V and 3 bases for J; bases not matched to a gene: 5. In DNA, the CDR3 is TGTGCCACCAGCAGAGTAACCGGGACAGGGGACACTGAAGCTTTCTTT. The encoded protein is CATSRVTGTGDTEAFF.

CDR3 nucleotide sequence: TGTGCCAGCAGCTTACGTATAGGAGGTCAGTCCTACGAGCAGTACTTC. The encoded protein is CASSLRIGGQSYEQYF. This rearrangement joins TRBV7-2 to TRBJ2-7; possible D gene TRBD2, 5 bases. The CDR3 consists of 16 residues. The V end was cut by 2 bases, the J end by 1 base, with 15 bases between. Germline lookup yields CDR1 SGHTA and CDR2 FQGNSA.

The chain has TRBV29-1 and TRBJ2-4, with a weak D call TRBD1 (5 bases). CDR1 is SQVTM and CDR2 is ANQGSEA in the germline V gene. CDR3 length: 11 residues. With 5 bases removed from V and 8 bases from J, the gap between germline ends came to 10 bases. The CDR3 bases are TGCAGCGTTAGAAAGGGGTACATTCAGTACTTC. It specifies CSVRKGYIQYF.

The V gene is TRBV5-1, the J gene TRBJ2-3; tentatively, D is TRBD1 (6 bases). Germline lookup yields CDR1 SGHRS and CDR2 YFSETQ. The CDR3 sequence is 16 residues long. V lost 6 bases and J lost 2, with 19 bases in between. The CDR3 DNA reads TGCGCCAGCACCCCTGAGGGGGACGGTTACACAGATACGCAGTATTTT. It is translated as CASTPEGDGYTDTQYF. The full variable domain, completed using reference TRBV5-1 and TRBJ2-3, is KAGVTQTPRYLIKTRGQQVTLSCSPISGHRSVSWYQQTPGQGLQFLFEYFSETQRNKGNFPGRFSGRQFSNSRSEMNVSTLELGDSALYLCASTPEGDGYTDTQYFGPGTRLTVL.

The chain has TRBV14 and TRBJ1-2, with D maybe TRBD1 (5 bases). Trimming stripped 5 bases from V and 8 bases from J, with 15 bases between. Germline CDR1 reads SGHDN; CDR2 reads FVKESK. The CDR3 has 13 residues. Here the CDR3 reads CASSGSRVGGYTF. In nucleotides, the CDR3 is TGTGCCAGCAGCGGATCCAGGGTAGGCGGCTACACCTTC. Filled out from reference TRBV14 and TRBJ1-2, the complete variable domain reads EAGVTQFPSHSVIEKGQTVTLRCDPISGHDNLYWYRRVMGKEIKFLLHFVKESKQDESGMPNNRFLAERTGGTYSTLKVQPAELEDSGVYFCASSGSRVGGYTFGSGTRLTVV.

The V and J genes are TRBV10-1 and TRBJ2-7; a weak D match, TRBD2 (6 bases). CDR1 WNHNN and CDR2 SYGVQD come from the germline V gene (reference sequence). The CDR3 has 12 residues. The V and J ends lost 3 bases and 10 bases respectively, with 13 bases between them. The CDR3 sequence: CASSDSGLPQYF. The CDR3 DNA is TGCGCCAGCAGTGACTCGGGACTCCCTCAGTACTTC.

CDR3: CASGGPFRGNTIYF. The CDR3 DNA reads as TGTGCCAGCGGCGGGCCCTTCCGGGGAAACACCATATATTTT. The rearrangement joins TRBV2 to TRBJ1-3; D gene ambiguous. The V and J ends lost 8 bases and 4 bases respectively, with 15 bases between them. The CDR3 has 14 amino acids. Germline assignment: CDR1 SNHLY and CDR2 FYNNEI.

CDR3 sequence: CASSLQGGYVYGYTF. CDR3 DNA sequence: TGTGCCAGCAGTTTACAGGGGGGGTACGTCTATGGCTACACCTTC. The gene calls are TRBV6-5 and TRBJ1-2, with TRBD1 matching over 8 bases. Losses at the gene ends were 4 bases for V and 4 bases for J; bases not matched to a gene: 8. The germline gives CDR1 MNHEY, CDR2 SVGAGI. The CDR3 runs to 15 residues.

The rearrangement joins TRBV7-2 to TRBJ2-3, with 10 bases that match TRBD2. The CDR3 is 18 amino acids. J gave up 6 bases and V 3 bases, and 15 bases lay outside the gene matches. The germline gives CDR1 SGHTA, CDR2 FQGNSA. The CDR3 spells CASSFRAASGGLGDTQYF. In nucleotides, the CDR3 is TGTGCCAGCAGCTTTCGGGCGGCTAGCGGGGGTCTAGGGGATACGCAGTATTTT. Supplemented by reference TRBV7-2 and TRBJ2-3, the full variable domain reads GAGVSQSPSNKVTEKGKDVELRCDPISGHTALYWYRQSLGQGLEFLIYFQGNSAPDKSGLPSDRFSAERTGGSVSTLTIQRTQQEDSAVYLCASSFRAASGGLGDTQYFGPGTRLTVL.

The J gene is TRBJ2-5, the V gene TRBV18; D not certain. Trimming took off 3 bases at V and 0 bases at J, with 8 bases between the two ends. Germline V gene lookup returns CDR1 KGHSH and CDR2 LQKENI. The CDR3 totals 14 residues. The CDR3 DNA follows: TGTGCCAGCTCACCGTTCCCTTACCAAGAGACCCAGTACTTC. Its protein is CASSPFPYQETQYF.

The chain uses TRBV6-5 and TRBJ1-2; 10 bases map to TRBD1. J gave up 5 bases and V 6 bases, and 3 bases lay outside the gene matches. The CDR3 runs 13 residues. Germline V lookup: CDR1 MNHEY, CDR2 SVGAGI. The CDR3 spells CASRTGGLYGYTF. CDR3 coding DNA: TGTGCCAGCAGGACAGGGGGCTTGTATGGCTACACCTTC.

This clone showed up just once. The V call is TRBV30, the J call TRBJ2-5; D might be TRBD2 (6 bases). Germline V gene sequence: CDR1 GTSNPN, CDR2 SVGIG (reference sequence). The V end lost 6 bases, the J end lost 2 bases, and 13 bases lay between the germline ends. This CDR3 is 13 amino acids long. CDR3 loop: CACSGGLQETQYF. The CDR3 nucleotides are TGTGCCTGTAGCGGCGGTCTACAAGAGACCCAGTACTTC.

The V gene is TRBV28, the J gene TRBJ1-5, with unresolved D. The V and J ends lost 3 bases and 3 bases respectively, with 3 bases between them. This CDR3 region has 12 residues. Germline CDR1 reads MDHEN; CDR2 reads SYDVKM. This CDR3 is CASSFLNQPQHF. The CDR3 DNA follows: TGTGCCAGCAGTTTCCTCAATCAGCCCCAGCATTTT.

This clone has a single count. The chain couples TRBV28 to TRBJ1-2; D gene ambiguous. This CDR3 is built from 14 residues. Germline V lookup: CDR1 MDHEN, CDR2 SYDVKM. Trimming stripped 7 bases from V and 0 bases from J, with 12 bases between. CDR3 amino acids: CASTGSITNYGYTF. The CDR3, as DNA: TGTGCCAGCACGGGTTCGATAACTAACTATGGCTACACCTTC.